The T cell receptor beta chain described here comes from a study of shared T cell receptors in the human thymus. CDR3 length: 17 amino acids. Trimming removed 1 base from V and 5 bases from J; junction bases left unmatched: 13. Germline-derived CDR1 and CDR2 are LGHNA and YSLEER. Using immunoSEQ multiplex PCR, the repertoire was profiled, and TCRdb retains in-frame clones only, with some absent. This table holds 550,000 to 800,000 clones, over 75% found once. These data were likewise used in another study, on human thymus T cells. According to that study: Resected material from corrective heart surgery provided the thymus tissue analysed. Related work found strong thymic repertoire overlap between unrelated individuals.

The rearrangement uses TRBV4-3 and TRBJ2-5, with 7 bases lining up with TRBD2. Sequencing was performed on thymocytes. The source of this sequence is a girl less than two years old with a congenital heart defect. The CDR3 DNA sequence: TGCGCCAGCAGCCAAGCCCGGGGGGAGAAGAGGAAGGAGACCCAGTACTTC. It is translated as CASSQARGEKRKETQYF.